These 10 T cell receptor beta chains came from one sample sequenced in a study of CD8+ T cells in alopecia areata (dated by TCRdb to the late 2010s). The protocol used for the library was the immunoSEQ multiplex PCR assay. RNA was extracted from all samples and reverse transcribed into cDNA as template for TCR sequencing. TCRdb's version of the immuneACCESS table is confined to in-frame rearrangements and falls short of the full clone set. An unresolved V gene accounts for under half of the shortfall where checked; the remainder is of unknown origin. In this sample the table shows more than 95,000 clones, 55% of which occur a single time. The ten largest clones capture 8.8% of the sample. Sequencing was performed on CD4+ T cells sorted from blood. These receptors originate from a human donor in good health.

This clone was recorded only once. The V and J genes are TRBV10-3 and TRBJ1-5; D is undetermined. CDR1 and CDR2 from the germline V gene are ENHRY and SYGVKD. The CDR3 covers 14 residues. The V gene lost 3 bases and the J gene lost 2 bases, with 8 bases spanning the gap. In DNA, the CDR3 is TGTGCCATCAGTGATTTGCAGGGCAATCAGCCCCAGCATTTT. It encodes CAISDLQGNQPQHF.

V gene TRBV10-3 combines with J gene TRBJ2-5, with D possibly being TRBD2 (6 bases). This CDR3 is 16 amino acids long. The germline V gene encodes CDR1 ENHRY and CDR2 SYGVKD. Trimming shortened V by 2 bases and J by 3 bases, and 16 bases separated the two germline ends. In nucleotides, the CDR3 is TGTGCCATCAGTGAGGGGCCAACCGGGAGAGAAGAGACCCAGTACTTC. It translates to CAISEGPTGREETQYF.

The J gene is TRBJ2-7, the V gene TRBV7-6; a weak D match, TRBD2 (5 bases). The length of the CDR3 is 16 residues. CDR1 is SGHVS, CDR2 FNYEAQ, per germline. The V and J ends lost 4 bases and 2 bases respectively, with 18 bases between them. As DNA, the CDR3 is TGTGCCAGCAGCTCCTGGGAGCAGTATTCAACCTACGAGCAGTACTTC. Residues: CASSSWEQYSTYEQYF.

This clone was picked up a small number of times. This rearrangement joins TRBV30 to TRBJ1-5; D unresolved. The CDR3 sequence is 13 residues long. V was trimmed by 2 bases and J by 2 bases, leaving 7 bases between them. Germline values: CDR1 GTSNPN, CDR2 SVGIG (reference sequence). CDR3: CAWSWQGNQPQHF. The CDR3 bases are TGTGCCTGGAGTTGGCAGGGCAATCAGCCCCAGCATTTT.

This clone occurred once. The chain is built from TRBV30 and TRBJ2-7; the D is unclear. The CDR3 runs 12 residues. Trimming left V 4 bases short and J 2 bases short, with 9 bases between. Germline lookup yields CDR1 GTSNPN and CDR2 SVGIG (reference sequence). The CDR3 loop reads CAWTVGTYEQYF. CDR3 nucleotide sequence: TGTGCCTGGACAGTGGGCACCTACGAGCAGTACTTC.

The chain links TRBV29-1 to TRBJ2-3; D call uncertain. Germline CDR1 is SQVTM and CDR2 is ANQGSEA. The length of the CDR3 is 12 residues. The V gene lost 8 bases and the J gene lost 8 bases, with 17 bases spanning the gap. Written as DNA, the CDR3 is TGCAGCTTCGTCCCCGCCGGCGGTACGCAGTATTTT. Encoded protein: CSFVPAGGTQYF.

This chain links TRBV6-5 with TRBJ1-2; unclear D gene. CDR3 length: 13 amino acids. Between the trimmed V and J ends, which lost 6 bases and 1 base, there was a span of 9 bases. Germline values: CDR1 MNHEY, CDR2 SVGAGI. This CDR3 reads CASRGTSNYGYTF. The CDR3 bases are TGTGCCAGCAGGGGAACAAGTAACTATGGCTACACCTTC.

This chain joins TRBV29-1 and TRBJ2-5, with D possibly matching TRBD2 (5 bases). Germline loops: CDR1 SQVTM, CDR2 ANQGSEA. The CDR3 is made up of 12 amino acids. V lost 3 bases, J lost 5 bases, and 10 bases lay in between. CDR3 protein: CSVEYGVETQYF. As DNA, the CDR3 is TGCAGCGTTGAGTACGGGGTGGAGACCCAGTACTTC.

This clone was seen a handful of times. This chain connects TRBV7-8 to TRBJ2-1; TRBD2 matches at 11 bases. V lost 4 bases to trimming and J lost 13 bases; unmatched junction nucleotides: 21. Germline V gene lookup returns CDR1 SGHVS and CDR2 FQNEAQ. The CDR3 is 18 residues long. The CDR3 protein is CASSSQIFTSGGPREQFF. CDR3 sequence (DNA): TGTGCCAGCAGCTCTCAAATTTTTACTAGCGGGGGCCCCCGCGAACAGTTCTTC.

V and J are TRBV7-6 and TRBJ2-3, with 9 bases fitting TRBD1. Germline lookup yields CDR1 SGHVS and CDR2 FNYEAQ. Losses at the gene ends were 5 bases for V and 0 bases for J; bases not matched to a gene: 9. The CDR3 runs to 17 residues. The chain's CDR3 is CASSPTWTGESTDTQYF. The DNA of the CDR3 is TGTGCCAGCAGCCCGACGTGGACAGGGGAGAGCACAGATACGCAGTATTTT.